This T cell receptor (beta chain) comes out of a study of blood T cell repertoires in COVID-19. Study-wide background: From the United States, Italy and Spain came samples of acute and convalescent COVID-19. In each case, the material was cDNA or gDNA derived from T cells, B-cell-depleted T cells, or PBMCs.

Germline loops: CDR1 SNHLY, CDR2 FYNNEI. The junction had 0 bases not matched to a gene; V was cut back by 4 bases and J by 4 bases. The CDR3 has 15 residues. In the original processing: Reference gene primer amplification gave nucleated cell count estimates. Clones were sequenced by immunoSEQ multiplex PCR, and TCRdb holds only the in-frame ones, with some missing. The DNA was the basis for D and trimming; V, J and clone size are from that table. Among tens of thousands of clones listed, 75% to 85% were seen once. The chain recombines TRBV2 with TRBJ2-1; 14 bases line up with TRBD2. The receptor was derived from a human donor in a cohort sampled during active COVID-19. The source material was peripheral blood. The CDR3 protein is CASSGLAGGYNEQFF. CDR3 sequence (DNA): TGTGCCAGCAGTGGACTAGCGGGAGGGTACAATGAGCAGTTCTTC. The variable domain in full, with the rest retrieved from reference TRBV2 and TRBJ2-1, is EPEVTQTPSHQVTQMGQEVILRCVPISNHLYFYWYRQILGQKVEFLVSFYNNEISEKSEIFDDQFSVERPDGSNFTLKIRSTKLEDSAMYFCASSGLAGGYNEQFFGPGTRLTVL.